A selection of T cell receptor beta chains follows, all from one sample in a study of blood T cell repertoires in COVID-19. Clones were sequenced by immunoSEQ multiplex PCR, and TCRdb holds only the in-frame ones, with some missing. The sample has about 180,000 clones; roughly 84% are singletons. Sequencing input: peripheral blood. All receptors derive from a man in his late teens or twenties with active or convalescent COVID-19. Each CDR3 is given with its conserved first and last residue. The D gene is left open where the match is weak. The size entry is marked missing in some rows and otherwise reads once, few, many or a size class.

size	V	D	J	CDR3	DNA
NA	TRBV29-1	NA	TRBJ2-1	CSVLNQGRDNEQFF	TGCAGCGTTCTAAACCAGGGGCGAGACAATGAGCAGTTCTTC
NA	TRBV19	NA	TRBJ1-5	CASSMLGSQPQHF	TGTGCCAGTAGTATGTTAGGGAGTCAGCCCCAGCATTTT
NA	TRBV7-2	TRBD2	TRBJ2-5	CASSILAGRRGQETQYF	TGTGCCAGCAGCATACTAGCGGGGAGGCGGGGCCAAGAGACCCAGTACTTC
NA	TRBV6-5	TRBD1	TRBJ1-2	CASRKGQEYGYTF	TGTGCCAGCAGGAAGGGACAGGAGTATGGCTACACCTTC
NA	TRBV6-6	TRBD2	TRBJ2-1	CASRRGGEQFF	TGTGCCAGCAGACGGGGGGGAGAGCAGTTCTTC
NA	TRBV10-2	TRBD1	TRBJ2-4	CASSGRGTGENIQYF	TGCGCCAGCAGTGGAAGGGGGACAGGGGAAAACATTCAGTACTTC
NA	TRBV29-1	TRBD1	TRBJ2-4	CSVRDRGGGIQYF	TGCAGCGTTCGGGACAGGGGAGGAGGCATTCAGTACTTC
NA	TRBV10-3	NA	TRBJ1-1	CAISESRQGSVEAFF	TGTGCCATCAGTGAGTCCCGTCAGGGAAGTGTTGAAGCTTTCTTT
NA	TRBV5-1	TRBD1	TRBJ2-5	CASSSGTGPSREETQYF	TGCGCCAGCAGCTCCGGGACAGGTCCCTCTCGGGAAGAGACCCAGTACTTC
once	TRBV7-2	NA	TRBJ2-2	CASSLLADPNTGELFF	TGTGCCAGCAGCTTACTAGCAGACCCGAACACCGGGGAGCTGTTTTTT
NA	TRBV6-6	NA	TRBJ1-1	CASSYAGRDDTEAFF	TGTGCCAGCAGTTACGCAGGGAGGGACGACACTGAAGCTTTCTTT
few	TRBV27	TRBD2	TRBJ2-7	CASRALAVETYEQYF	TGTGCCAGCAGAGCACTAGCGGTCGAAACCTACGAGCAGTACTTC
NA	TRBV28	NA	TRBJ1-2	CASLGGAQGGYTF	TGTGCCAGCCTTGGGGGGGCCCAGGGGGGCTACACCTTC
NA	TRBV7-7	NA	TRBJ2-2	CASSLTGQTGELFF	TGTGCCAGCAGCTTAACAGGGCAGACCGGGGAGCTGTTTTTT
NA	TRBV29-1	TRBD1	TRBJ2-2	CSVDRQGNTGELFF	TGCAGCGTGGACAGACAGGGAAACACCGGGGAGCTGTTTTTT